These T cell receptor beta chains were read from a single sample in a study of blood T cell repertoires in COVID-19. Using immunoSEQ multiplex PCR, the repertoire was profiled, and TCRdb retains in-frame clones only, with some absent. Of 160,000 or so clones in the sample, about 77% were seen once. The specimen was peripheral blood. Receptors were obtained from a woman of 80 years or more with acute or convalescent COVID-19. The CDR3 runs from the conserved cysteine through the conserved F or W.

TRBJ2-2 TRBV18 CASSRRDTGELFF
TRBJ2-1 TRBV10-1 CASSESTTSGGENGEQFF
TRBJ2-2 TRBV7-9 CASSFTTGGRTGELFF
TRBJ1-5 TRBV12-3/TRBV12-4 CASTTGAQPQHF
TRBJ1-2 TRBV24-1 CATSDTAAPGLYGYTF
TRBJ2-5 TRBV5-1 CASRGPWGVQETQYF
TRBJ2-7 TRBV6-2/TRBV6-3 CASSYGRTSRDYEQYF
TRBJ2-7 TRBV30 CAFSTGVSYEQYF
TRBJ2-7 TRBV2 CASSLSRTGPREQYF
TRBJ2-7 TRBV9 CASSVGLGQGTTEQYF
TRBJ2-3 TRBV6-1 CASSELAGGPDTQYF
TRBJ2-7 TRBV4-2 CASSPGDKPYEQYF
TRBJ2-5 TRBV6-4 CASSGTAQETQYF
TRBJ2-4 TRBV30 CAWSVPQIIAKNIQYF
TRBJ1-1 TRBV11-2 CASSSGLKPEAFF
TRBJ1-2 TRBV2 CASSVEQGGGYTF
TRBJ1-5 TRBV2 CASSRTGGGNQPQHF
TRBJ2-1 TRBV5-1 CASSLGSSSGVYNEQFF
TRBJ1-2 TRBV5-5 CASSLIQAYNYGYTF
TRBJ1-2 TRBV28 CASRFRGAHLYGYTF
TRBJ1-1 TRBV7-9 CASSSDGGGWTEAFF
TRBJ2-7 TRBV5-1 CASSKGQGYEQYF
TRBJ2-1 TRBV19 CAGALAGAYNEQFF
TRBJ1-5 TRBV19 CASNGNRGSGQPQHF
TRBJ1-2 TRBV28 CASSRGTNYGYTF
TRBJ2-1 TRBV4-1 CASSQKLGQGAVNEQFF
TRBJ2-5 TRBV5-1 CASRPGTSGRASEETQYF
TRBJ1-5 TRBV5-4 CASSLAFSGSNQPQHF
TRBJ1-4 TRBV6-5 CASSYSGGGYEKLFF
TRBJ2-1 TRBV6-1 CASSESLAGVSRNEQFF
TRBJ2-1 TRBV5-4 CASSLTGQGYNEQFF
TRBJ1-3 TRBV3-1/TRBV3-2 CASSPVNGGNTIYF
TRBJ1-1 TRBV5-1 CASSTSRQGIEAFF
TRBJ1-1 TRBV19 CASSIDRRGSEAFF
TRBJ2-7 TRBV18 CASSPLRRGGSSYEQYF
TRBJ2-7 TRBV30 CAWVRGHEQYF
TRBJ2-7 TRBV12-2 CASRPGTASSYEQYF
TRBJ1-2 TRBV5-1 CASSRSFGGNGGYGYTF
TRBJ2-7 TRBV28 CASSLFNGQGFSYEQYF
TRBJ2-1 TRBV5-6 CASRRTGGDEQFF
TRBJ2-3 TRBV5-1 CASSLQGGVDTQYF
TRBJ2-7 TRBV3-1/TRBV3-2 CASSQGLAGVYEQYF
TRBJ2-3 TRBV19 CASSIGGADTQYF
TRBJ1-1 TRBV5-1 CASSKQGKGAEAFF
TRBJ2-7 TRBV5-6 CASSLIRTGHLGQYF
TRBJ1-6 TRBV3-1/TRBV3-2 CASSGSNSPLHF
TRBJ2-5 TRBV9 CASSVGWGGPEQETQYF
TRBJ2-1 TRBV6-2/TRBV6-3 CASSYRGTSDYNEQFF
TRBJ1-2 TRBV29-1 CSVEARTGGGGGYTF
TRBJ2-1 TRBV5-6 CASSLGTKYNEQFF
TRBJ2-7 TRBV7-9 CASSLVSEQYF
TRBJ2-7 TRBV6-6 CASSYLAGEAEQYF
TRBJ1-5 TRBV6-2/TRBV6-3 CASSYQGQPQHF
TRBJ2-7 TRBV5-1 CASSLDLQGFRYF
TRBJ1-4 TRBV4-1 CASSHVGRQVNEKLFF